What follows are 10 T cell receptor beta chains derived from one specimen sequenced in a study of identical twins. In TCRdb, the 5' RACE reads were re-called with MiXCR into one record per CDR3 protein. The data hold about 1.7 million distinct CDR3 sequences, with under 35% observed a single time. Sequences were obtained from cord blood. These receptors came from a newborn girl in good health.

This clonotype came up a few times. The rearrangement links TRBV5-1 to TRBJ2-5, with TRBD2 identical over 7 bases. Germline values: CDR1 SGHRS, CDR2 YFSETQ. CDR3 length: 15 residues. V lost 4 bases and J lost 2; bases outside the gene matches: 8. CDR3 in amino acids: CASSHGTTIQETQYF. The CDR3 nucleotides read TGCGCCAGCAGCCACGGGACTACTATTCAAGAGACCCAGTACTTC.

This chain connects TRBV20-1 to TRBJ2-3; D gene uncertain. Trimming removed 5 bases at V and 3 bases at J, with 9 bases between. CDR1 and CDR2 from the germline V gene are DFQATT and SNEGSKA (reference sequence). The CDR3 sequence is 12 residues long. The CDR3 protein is CSAVGDTDTQYF. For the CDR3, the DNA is TGCAGTGCTGTTGGGGATACAGATACGCAGTATTTT.

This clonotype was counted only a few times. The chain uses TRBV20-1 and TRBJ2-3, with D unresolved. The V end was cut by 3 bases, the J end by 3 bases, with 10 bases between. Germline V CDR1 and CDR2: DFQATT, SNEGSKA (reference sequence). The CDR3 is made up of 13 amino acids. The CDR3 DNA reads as TGCAGTGCTAGGGATGGCGTGACAGATACGCAGTATTTT. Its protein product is CSARDGVTDTQYF.

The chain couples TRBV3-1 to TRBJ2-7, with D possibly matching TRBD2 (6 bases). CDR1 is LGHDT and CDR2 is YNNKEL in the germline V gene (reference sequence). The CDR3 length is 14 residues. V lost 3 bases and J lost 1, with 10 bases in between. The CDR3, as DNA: TGTGCCAGCAGCCAGTCCGCGGGATCCTACGAGCAGTACTTC. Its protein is CASSQSAGSYEQYF.

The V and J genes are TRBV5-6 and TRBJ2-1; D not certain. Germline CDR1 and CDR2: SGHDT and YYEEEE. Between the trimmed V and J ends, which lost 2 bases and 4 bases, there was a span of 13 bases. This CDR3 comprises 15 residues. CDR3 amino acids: CASSFGRGRYNEQFF. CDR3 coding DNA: TGTGCCAGCAGCTTTGGGCGTGGGCGGTACAATGAGCAGTTCTTC.

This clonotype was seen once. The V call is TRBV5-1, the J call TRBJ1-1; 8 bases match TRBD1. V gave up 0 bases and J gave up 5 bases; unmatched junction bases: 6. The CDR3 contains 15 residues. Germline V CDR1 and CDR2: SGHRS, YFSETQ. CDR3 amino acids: CASSLGPTGETEAFF. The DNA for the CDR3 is TGCGCCAGCAGCTTGGGTCCGACAGGGGAAACTGAAGCTTTCTTT.

Here the CDR3 reads CASRAIAGHTQYF. CDR3 nucleotides: TGTGCCAGCAGAGCTATCGCGGGGCATACGCAGTATTTT. This chain uses TRBV28 with TRBJ2-3, with D perhaps TRBD2 (6 bases). Germline values: CDR1 MDHEN, CDR2 SYDVKM. The CDR3 sequence is 13 residues long. Trimming stripped 6 bases from V and 7 bases from J, with 14 bases between.

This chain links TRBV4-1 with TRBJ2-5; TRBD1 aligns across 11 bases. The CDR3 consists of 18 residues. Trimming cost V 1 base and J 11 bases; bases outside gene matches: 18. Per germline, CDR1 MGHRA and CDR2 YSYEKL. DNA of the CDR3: TGCGCCAGCAGCCAAGTTCTAAACCTTTGGACAGGGGGCAATGAGCAGTACTTC. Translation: CASSQVLNLWTGGNEQYF.

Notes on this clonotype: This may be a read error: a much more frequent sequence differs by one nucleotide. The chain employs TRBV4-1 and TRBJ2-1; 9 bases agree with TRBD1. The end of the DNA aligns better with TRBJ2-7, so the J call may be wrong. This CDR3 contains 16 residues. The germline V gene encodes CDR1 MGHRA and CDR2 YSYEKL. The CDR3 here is CASSQVGQGTYNEQYF. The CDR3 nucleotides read TGCGCCAGCAGCCAAGTTGGACAGGGGACCTACAATGAGCAGTACTTC.

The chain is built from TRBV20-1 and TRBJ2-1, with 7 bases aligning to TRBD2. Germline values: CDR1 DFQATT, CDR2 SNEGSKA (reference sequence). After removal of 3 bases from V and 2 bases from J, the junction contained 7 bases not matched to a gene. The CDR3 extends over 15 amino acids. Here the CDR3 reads CSARGGSATYNEQFF. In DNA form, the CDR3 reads TGCAGTGCTAGGGGCGGGAGTGCAACCTACAATGAGCAGTTCTTC.